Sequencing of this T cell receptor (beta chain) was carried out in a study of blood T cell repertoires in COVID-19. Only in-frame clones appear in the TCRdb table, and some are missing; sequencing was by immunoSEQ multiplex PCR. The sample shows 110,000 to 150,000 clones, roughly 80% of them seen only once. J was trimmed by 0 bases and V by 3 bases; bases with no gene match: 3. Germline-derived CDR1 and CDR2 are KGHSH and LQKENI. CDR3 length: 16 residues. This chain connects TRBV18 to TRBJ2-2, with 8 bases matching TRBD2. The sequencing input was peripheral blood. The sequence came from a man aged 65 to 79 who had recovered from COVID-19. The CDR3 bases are TGTGCCAGCTCACCCTTGACTAGCGCGAACACCGGGGAGCTGTTTTTT. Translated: CASSPLTSANTGELFF. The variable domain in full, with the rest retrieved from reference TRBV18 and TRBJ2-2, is NAGVMQNPRHLVRRRGQEARLRCSPMKGHSHVYWYRQLPEEGLKFMVYLQKENIIDESGMPKERFSAEFPKEGPSILRIQQVVRGDSAAYFCASSPLTSANTGELFFGEGSRLTVL.